This entry features one TCR beta chain sequence. The data were taken from a study of blood T cell repertoires in COVID-19. Study information: Some COVID-19 samples were acute and others convalescent; all came from the United States, Italy and Spain. Nucleic acid was either cDNA or gDNA, and it came from T cells, B-cell-depleted T cells, or PBMCs.

With 7 bases removed from V and 0 bases from J, the gap between germline ends came to 13 bases. The CDR3 has 14 amino acids. Germline CDR1 reads MNHEY; CDR2 reads SVGAGI. As handled by the study authors: Reference gene primer amplification in the assay estimated nucleated cell counts. TCRdb keeps only in-frame clones here, not all; method: immunoSEQ multiplex PCR. V, J and clone size were drawn from that table, and D and trimming were deduced from the DNA. The sample lists roughly 100,000 clones; over 75% were seen once. The origin of this receptor is a man aged 50 or older with acute or convalescent COVID-19. The chain is built from TRBV6-5 and TRBJ2-7, with D possibly matching TRBD1 (6 bases). Sequencing was done on a sample of peripheral blood. The CDR3 loop reads CASKRTASSYEQYF. Written as DNA, the CDR3 is TGTGCCAGCAAACGGACAGCTAGCTCCTACGAGCAGTACTTC.